This T cell receptor beta chain was identified during a study of human T cells and chemical hapten exposure. Background on the study: Upper-back patch tests with 0.01% DPC were read at 6 days. Broader study findings: The presence of alopecia in the donors means their immune response may differ from healthy people's.

In its sample, this clonotype was seen a few times. What it binds is not known. TCRdb independently ran MiXCR on the RACE reads; one entry per CDR3 protein. The sample lists about 140,000 distinct CDR3 sequences, approximately 10% seen once, with under 1.5% in the top ten. Per germline, CDR1 SQVTM and CDR2 ANQGSEA. The CDR3 extends over 15 amino acids. J lost 6 bases, V lost 6 bases, and 10 bases had no gene match. Noted time point: patch test 2, 6 weeks after DPC sensitization. Treatment specified: therapeutic diphenylcyclopropenone sensitization with weekly scalp DPC. The sequence was collected from a woman in her forties or fifties with alopecia areata. Some clones in this sample may be carry-over from other donors' samples. The chain uses TRBV29-1 and TRBJ1-5; 11 bases agree with TRBD1. The sequencing here drew on whole blood, taken in connection with sensitization to the hapten diphenylcyclopropenone (DPC). CDR3 region: CSVAGTGGSGQPQHF. DNA for the CDR3: TGCAGCGTGGCCGGGACAGGGGGTAGCGGTCAGCCCCAGCATTTT.